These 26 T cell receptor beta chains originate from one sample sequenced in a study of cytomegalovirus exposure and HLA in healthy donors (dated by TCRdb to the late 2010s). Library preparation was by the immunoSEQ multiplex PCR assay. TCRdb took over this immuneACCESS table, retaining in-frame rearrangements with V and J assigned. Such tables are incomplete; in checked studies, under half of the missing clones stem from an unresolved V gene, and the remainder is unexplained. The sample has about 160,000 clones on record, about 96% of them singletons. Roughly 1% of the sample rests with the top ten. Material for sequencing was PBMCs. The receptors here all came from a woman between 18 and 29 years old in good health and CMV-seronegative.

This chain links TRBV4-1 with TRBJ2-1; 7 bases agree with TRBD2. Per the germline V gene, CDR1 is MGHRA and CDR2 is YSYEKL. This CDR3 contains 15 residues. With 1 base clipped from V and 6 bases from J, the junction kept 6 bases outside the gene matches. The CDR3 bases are TGCGCCAGCAGCCAAGGAGCGGGACCAACCAATGAGCAGTTCTTC. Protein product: CASSQGAGPTNEQFF.

The CDR3 region is CASSLWDGQGAYTGELFF. The CDR3 DNA sequence: TGTGCCAGCAGCTTGTGGGATGGACAGGGGGCTTACACCGGGGAGCTGTTTTTT. The J gene is TRBJ2-2, the V gene TRBV7-8; TRBD1 aligns across 11 bases. This CDR3 is built from 18 residues. Germline lookup yields CDR1 SGHVS and CDR2 FQNEAQ. With 3 bases clipped from V and 3 bases from J, the junction kept 9 bases outside the gene matches.

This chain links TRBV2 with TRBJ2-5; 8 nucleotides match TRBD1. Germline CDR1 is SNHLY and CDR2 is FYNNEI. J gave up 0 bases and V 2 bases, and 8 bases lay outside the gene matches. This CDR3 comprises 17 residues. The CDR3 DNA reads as TGTGCCAGCAGTGAAACGGGACAGGATATGTACCAAGAGACCCAGTACTTC. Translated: CASSETGQDMYQETQYF.

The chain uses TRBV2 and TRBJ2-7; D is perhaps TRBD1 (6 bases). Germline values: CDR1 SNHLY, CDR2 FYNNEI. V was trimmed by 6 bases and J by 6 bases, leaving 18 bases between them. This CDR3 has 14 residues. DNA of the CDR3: TGTGCCAGCAGGGACCCAGGGGCGCACGGCGAGCAGTACTTC. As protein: CASRDPGAHGEQYF.

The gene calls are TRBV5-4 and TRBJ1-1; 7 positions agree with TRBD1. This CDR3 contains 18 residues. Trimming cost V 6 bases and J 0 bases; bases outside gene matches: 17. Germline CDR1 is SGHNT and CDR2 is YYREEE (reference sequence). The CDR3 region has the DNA TGTGCCAGCAACCGGGCCCCACCGGGACAGCGAATGAACACTGAAGCTTTCTTT. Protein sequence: CASNRAPPGQRMNTEAFF. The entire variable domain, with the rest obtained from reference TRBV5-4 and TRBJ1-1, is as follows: ETGVTQSPTHLIKTRGQQVTLRCSSQSGHNTVSWYQQALGQGPQFIFQYYREEENGRGNFPPRFSGLQFPNYSSELNVNALELDDSALYLCASNRAPPGQRMNTEAFFGQGTRLTVV.

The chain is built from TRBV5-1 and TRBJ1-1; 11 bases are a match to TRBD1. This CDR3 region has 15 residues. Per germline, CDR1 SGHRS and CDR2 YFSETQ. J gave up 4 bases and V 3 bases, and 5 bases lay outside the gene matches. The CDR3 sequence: CASSSRDRGATEAFF. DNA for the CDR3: TGCGCCAGCAGCTCCCGGGACAGGGGGGCCACTGAAGCTTTCTTT.

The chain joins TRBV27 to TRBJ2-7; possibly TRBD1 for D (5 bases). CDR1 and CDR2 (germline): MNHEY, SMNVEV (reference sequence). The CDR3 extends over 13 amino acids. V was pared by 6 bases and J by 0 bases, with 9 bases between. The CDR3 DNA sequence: TGTGCCAGCAGGACAGAAAGCTCCTACGAGCAGTACTTC. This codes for CASRTESSYEQYF.

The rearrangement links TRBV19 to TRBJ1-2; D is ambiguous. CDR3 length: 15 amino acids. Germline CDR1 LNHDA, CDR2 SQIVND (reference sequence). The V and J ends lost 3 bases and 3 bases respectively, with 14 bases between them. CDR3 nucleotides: TGTGCCAGTAGTATCGGGGAACAACGTTACTATGGCTACACCTTC. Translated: CASSIGEQRYYGYTF.

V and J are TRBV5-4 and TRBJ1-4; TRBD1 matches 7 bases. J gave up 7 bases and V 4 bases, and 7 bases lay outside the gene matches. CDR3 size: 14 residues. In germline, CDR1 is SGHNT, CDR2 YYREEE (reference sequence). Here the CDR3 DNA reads TGTGCCAGCAGCCCAGGGGGTAAGAGTGAAAAACTGTTTTTT. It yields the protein CASSPGGKSEKLFF. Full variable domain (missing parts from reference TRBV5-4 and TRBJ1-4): ETGVTQSPTHLIKTRGQQVTLRCSSQSGHNTVSWYQQALGQGPQFIFQYYREEENGRGNFPPRFSGLQFPNYSSELNVNALELDDSALYLCASSPGGKSEKLFFGSGTQLSVL.

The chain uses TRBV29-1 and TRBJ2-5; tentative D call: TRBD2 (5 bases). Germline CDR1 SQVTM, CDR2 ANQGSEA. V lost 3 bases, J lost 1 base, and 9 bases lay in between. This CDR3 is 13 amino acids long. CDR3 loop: CSVDLATQETQYF. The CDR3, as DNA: TGCAGCGTTGATCTAGCTACCCAAGAGACCCAGTACTTC.

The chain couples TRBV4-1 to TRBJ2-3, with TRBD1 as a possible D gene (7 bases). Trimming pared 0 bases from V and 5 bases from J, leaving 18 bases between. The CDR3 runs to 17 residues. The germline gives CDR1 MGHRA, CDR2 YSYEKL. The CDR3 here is CASSQDKGASDGDTQYF. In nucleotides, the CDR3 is TGCGCCAGCAGCCAAGACAAGGGGGCTAGCGATGGAGATACGCAGTATTTT.

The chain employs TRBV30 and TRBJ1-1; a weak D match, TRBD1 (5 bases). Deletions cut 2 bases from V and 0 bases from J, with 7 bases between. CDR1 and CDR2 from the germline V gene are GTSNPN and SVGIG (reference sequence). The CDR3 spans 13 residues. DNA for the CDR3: TGTGCCTGGAGTAAGGGGTTGAACACTGAAGCTTTCTTT. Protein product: CAWSKGLNTEAFF.

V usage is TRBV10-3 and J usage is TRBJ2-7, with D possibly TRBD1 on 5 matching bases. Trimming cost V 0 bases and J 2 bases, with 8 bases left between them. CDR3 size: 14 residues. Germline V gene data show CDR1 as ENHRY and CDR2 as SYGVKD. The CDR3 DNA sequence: TGTGCCATCAGTGAGTCGAAGGGGACCTACGAGCAGTACTTC. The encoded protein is CAISESKGTYEQYF.

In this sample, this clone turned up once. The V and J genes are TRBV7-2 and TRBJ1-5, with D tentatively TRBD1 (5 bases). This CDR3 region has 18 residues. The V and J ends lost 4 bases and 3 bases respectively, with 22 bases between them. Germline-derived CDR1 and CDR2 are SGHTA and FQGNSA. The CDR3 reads CASSSIPGDSEYNQPQHF. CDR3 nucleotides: TGTGCCAGCAGCTCCATTCCCGGGGACTCGGAGTACAATCAGCCCCAGCATTTT.

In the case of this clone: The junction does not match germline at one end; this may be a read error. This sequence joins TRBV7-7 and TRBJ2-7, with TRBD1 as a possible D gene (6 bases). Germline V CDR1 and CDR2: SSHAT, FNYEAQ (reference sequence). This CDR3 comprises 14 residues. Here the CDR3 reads CASSPTGNSYEQYF. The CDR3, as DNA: TGTGCTAGCAGCCCAACAGGGAACTCCTACGAGCAGTACTTC.

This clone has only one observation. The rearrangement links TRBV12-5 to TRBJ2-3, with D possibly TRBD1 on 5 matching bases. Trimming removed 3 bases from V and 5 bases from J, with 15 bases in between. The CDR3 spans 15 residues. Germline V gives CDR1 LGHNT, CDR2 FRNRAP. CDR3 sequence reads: CASGFMDPQGDTQYF. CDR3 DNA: TGTGCTAGTGGTTTCATGGACCCGCAGGGAGATACGCAGTATTTT. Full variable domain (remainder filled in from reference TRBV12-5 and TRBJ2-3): DARVTQTPRHKVTEMGQEVTMRCQPILGHNTVFWYRQTMMQGLELLAYFRNRAPLDDSGMPKDRFSAEMPDATLATLKIQPSEPRDSAVYFCASGFMDPQGDTQYFGPGTRLTVL.

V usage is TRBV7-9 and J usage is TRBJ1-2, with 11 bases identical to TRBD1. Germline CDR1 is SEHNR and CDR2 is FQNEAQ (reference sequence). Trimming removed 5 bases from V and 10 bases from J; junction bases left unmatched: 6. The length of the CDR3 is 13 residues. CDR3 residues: CASSEGQGGVYTF. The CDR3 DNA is TGTGCCAGCAGCGAGGGACAGGGGGGAGTCTACACCTTC.

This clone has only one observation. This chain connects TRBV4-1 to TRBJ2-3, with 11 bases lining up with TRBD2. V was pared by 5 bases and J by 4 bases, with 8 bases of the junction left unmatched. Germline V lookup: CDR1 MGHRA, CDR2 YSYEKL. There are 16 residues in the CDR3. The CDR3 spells CASSFIAGGPSDTQYF. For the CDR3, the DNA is TGCGCCAGCAGCTTCATAGCGGGGGGGCCCTCAGATACGCAGTATTTT.

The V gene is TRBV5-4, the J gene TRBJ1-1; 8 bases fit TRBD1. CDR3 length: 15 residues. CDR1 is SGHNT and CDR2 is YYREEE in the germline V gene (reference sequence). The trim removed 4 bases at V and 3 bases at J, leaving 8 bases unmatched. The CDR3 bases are TGTGCCAGCAGCAGACCAGGGGGCATATACACTGAAGCTTTCTTT. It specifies CASSRPGGIYTEAFF.

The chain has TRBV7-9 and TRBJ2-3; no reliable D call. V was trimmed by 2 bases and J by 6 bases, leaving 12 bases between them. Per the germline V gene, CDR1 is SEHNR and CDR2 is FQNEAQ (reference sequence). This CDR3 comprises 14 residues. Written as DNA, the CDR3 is TGTGCCAGCAGCTTACCCCTTCGGGTGGATACGCAGTATTTT. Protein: CASSLPLRVDTQYF. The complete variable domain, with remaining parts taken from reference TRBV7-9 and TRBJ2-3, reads DTGVSQNPRHKITKRGQNVTFRCDPISEHNRLYWYRQTLGQGPEFLTYFQNEAQLEKSRLLSDRFSAERPKGSFSTLEIQRTEQGDSAMYLCASSLPLRVDTQYFGPGTRLTVL.

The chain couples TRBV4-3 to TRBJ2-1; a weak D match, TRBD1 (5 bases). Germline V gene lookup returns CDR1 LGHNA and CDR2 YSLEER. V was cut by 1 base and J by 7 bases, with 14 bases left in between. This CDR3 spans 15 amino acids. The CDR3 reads CASSQVIQGWNEQFF. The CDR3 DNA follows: TGCGCCAGCAGCCAAGTCATCCAGGGCTGGAATGAGCAGTTCTTC.

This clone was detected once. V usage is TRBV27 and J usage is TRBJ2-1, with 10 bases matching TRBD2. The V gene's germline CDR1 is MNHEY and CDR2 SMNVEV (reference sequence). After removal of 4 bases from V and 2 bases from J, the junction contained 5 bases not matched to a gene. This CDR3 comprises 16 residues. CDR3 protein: CASSSRLAGAYNEQFF. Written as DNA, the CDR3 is TGTGCCAGCAGTTCCCGGCTAGCGGGGGCCTACAATGAGCAGTTCTTC.

This CDR3 is CASTMTVFLGYTF. CDR3 DNA sequence: TGTGCCAGTACTATGACAGTTTTTTTAGGCTACACCTTC. This chain uses TRBV21-1 with TRBJ1-2; whether TRBD1, the table's D call, matches the DNA was not checked. TRBV21-1 is listed as a pseudogene. The CDR3 extends over 13 amino acids.

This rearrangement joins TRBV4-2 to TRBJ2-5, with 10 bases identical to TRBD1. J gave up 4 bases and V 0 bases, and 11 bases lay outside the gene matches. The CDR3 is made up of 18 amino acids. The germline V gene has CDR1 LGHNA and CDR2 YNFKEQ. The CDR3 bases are TGTGCCAGCAGCCAAGATGCGGACAGGGGGATCAGGCTAGAGACCCAGTACTTC. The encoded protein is CASSQDADRGIRLETQYF.

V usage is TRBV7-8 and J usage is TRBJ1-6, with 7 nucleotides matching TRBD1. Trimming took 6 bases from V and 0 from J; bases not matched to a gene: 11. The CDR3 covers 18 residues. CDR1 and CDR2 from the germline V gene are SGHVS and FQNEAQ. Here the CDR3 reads CASSTDLQGTSYNSPLHF. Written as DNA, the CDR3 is TGTGCCAGCAGTACAGATCTACAGGGGACCTCCTATAATTCACCCCTCCACTTT.

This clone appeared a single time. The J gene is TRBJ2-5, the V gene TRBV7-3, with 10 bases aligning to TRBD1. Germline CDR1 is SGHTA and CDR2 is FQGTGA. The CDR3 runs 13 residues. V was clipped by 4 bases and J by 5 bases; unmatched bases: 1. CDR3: CASSWDRGETQYF. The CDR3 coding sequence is TGTGCCAGCAGCTGGGACAGGGGTGAGACCCAGTACTTC.